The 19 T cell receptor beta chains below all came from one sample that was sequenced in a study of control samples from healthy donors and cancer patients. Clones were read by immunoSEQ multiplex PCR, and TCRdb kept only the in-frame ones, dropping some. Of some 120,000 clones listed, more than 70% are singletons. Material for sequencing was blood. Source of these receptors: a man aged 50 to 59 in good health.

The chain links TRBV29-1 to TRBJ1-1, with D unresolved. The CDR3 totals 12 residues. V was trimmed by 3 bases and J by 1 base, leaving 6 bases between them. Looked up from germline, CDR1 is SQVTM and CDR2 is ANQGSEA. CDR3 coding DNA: TGCAGCGTTGACCGGACGAACACTGAAGCTTTCTTT. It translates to CSVDRTNTEAFF.

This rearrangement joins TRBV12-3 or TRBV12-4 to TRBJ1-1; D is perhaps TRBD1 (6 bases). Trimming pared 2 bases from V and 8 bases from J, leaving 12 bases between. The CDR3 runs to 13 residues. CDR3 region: CASSLSQGREAFF. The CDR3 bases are TGTGCCAGCAGTTTATCTCAGGGGCGGGAAGCTTTCTTT.

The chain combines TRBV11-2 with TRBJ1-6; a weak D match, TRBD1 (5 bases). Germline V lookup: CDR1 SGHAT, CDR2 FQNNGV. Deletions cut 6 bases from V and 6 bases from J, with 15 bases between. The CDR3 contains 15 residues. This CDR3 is CASSLDRISNSPLHF. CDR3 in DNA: TGTGCCAGCAGTCTTGACAGAATCTCTAATTCACCCCTCCACTTT.

CDR3 coding DNA: TGTGCCAGCAGCCGGAACGGGGTAAACACTGAAGCTTTCTTT. This translates into CASSRNGVNTEAFF. The rearrangement uses TRBV3-1 (or the pseudogene TRBV3-2) and TRBJ1-1; unclear D gene. CDR3 size: 14 residues. V lost 4 bases and J 2 bases, leaving 11 bases between the germline ends. Germline V gene sequence: CDR1 LGHDT, CDR2 YNNKEL (reference sequence).

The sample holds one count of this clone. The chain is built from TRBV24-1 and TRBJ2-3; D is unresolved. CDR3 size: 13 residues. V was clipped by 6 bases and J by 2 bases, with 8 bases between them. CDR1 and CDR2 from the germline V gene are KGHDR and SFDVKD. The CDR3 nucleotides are TGTGCCACCAGTCATGGGGACACAGATACGCAGTATTTT. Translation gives CATSHGDTDTQYF.

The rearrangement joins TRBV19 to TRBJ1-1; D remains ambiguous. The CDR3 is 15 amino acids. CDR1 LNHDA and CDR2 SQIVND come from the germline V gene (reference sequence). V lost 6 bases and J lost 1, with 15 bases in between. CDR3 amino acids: CASSPDGVWNTEAFF. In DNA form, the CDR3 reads TGTGCCAGTAGCCCTGATGGGGTATGGAACACTGAAGCTTTCTTT.

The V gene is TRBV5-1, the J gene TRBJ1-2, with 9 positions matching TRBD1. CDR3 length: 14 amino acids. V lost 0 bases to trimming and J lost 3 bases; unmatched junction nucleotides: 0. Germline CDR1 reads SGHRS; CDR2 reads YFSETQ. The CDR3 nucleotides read TGCGCCAGCAGCTTGGGGGACAGGGACTATGGCTACACCTTC. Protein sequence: CASSLGDRDYGYTF.

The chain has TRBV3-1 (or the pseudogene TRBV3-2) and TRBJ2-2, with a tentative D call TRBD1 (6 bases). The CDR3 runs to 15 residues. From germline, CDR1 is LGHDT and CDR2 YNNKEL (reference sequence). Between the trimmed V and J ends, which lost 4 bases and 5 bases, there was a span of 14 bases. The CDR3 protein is CASSLRQAGTGELFF. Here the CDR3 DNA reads TGTGCCAGCAGCCTTCGACAGGCCGGGACCGGGGAGCTGTTTTTT.

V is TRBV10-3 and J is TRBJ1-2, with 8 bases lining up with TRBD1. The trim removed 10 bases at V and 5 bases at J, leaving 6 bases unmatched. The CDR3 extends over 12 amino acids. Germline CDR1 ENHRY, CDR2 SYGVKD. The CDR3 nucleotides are TGTGCCACGATGGACAGGGCGTATGGCTACACCTTC. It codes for CATMDRAYGYTF.

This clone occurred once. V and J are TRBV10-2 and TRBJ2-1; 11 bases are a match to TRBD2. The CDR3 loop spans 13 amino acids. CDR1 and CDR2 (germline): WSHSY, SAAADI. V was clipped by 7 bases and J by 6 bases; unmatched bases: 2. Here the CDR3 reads CASTLAGGNEQFF. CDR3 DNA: TGCGCCAGCACGCTAGCGGGGGGCAATGAGCAGTTCTTC.

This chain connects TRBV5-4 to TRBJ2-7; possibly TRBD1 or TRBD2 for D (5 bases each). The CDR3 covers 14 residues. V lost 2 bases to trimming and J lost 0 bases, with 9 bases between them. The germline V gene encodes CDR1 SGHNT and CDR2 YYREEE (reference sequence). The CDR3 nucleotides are TGTGCCAGCAGCTTTCGGGACGTCTCCTACGAGCAGTACTTC. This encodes CASSFRDVSYEQYF.

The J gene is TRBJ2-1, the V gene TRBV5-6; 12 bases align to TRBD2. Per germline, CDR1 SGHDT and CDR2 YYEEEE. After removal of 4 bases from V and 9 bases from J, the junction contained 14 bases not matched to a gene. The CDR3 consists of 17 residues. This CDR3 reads CASSNYLLAGGQSEQFF. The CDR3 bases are TGTGCCAGCAGCAACTATTTGCTAGCGGGGGGGCAGTCTGAGCAGTTCTTC.

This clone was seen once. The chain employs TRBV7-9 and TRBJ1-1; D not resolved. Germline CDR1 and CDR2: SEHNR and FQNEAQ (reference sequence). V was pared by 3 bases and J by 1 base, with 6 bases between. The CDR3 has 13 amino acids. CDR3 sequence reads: CASSFNRNTEAFF. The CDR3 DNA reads TGTGCCAGCAGCTTCAATAGGAACACTGAAGCTTTCTTT.

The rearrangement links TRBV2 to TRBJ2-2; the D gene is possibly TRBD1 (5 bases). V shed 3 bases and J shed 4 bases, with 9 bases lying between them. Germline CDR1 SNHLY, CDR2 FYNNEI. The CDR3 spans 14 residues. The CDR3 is CASSDQGSTGELFF. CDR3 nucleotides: TGTGCCAGCAGTGATCAGGGTAGCACCGGGGAGCTGTTTTTT.

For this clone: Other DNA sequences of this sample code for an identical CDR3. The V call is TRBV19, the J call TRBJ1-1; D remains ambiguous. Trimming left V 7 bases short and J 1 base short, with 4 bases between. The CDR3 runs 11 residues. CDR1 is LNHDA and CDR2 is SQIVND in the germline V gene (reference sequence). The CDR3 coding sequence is TGTGCCAGTAAGCAGAACACTGAAGCTTTCTTT. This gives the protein CASKQNTEAFF.

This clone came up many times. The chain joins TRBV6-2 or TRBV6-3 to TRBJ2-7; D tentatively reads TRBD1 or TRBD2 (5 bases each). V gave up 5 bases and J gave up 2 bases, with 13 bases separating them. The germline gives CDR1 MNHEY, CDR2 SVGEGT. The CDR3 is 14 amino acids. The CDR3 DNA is TGTGCCAGCAGTAAGGACGGGGCGACCTACGAGCAGTACTTC. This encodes CASSKDGATYEQYF.

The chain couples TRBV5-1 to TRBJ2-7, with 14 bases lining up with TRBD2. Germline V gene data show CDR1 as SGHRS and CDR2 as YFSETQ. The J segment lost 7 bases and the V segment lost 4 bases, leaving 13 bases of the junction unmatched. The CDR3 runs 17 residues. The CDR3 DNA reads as TGCGCCAGCAGCACGACACGGACTAGCGGGGGGCTGGGGGAGCAGTACTTC. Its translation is CASSTTRTSGGLGEQYF. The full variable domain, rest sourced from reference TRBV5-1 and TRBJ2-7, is KAGVTQTPRYLIKTRGQQVTLSCSPISGHRSVSWYQQTPGQGLQFLFEYFSETQRNKGNFPGRFSGRQFSNSRSEMNVSTLELGDSALYLCASSTTRTSGGLGEQYFGPGTRLTVT.

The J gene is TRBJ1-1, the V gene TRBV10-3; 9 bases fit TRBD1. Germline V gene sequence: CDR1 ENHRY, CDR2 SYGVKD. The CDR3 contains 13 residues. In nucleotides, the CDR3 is TGTGCGATACAGGGGGCGGTAAACACTGAAGCTTTCTTT. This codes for CAIQGAVNTEAFF.

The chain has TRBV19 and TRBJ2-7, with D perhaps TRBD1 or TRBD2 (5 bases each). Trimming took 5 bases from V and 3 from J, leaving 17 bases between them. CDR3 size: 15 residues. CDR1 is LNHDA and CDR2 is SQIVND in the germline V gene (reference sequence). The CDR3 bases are TGTGCCAGTAGTCCCGGGATCGAGGGGAGCTACGAGCAGTACTTC. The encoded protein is CASSPGIEGSYEQYF.